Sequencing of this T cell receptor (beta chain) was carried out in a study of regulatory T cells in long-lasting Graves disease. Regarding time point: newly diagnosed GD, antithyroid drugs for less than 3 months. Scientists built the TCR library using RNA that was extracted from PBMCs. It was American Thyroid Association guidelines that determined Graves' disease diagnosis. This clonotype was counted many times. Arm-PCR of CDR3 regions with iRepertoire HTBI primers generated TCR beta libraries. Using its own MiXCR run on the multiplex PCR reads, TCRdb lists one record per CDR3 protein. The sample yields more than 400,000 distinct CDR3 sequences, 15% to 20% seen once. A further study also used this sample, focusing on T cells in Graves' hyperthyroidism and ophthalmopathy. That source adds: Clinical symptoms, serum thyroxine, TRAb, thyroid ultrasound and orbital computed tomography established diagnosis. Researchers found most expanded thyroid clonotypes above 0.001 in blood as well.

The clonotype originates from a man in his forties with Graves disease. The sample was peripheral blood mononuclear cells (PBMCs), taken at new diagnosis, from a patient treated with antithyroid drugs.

In DNA form, the CDR3 reads TGTGCCACTTCTCGGGGTCGAGGCGGGGAGCTGTTTTTT. Its translation is CATSRGRGGELFF. This rearrangement joins TRBV3-1 to TRBJ2-2, with a tentative D call TRBD2 (5 bases). Per the germline V gene, CDR1 is LGHDT and CDR2 is YNNKEL (reference sequence). This CDR3 is 13 amino acids long. V was pared by 10 bases and J by 7 bases, with 16 bases between.